The T cell receptor (beta chain) described here comes from a study of blood T cell repertoires in COVID-19. Background on the study: Whether acute or convalescent, the COVID-19 samples came from the United States, Italy and Spain. From T cells, B-cell-depleted T cells, or PBMCs came the material, which was cDNA or gDNA.

Original analysis: Amplification with reference gene primers provided the estimates of nucleated cell counts. The method was immunoSEQ multiplex PCR; TCRdb's version includes in-frame clones alone and lacks a portion of them. Clonal size and the V and J genes are those of that table, whereas D and trimming came from the DNA. Here the sample spans around 30,000 clones, approximately 90% being singletons. Sequenced input: peripheral blood. The sequence was collected from a man aged 50-59 years with active COVID-19.

DNA for the CDR3: TGTGCCAGCAGCCTTGACGGACACTCTGGAAACACCATATATTTT. Protein: CASSLDGHSGNTIYF. The chain joins TRBV3-1 (or the pseudogene TRBV3-2) to TRBJ1-3; tentatively, D is TRBD1 (5 bases). V gave up 4 bases and J gave up 0 bases, with 10 bases separating them. The germline V gene encodes CDR1 LGHDT and CDR2 YNNKEL (reference sequence). The CDR3 consists of 15 residues.